Listed below are T cell receptor beta chains from one sample, sequenced in a study of identifying expanded T cells in peripheral blood. Sequencing was performed with immunoSEQ multiplex PCR; in TCRdb, only in-frame clones are kept and a portion is missing. The sample records 75,000 to 100,000 clones, approximately 90% being singletons. Material for sequencing was blood. The receptors were gathered from a person aged 18 to 75 in good health. CDR3s include the opening cysteine and the closing phenylalanine or tryptophan. The order of the fields is clone size, J gene, V gene, D gene, CDR3 protein, CDR3 DNA. The D gene is left open where the match is weak. Clone size is given for some rows only: seen once, a few or many times, or a class if the clone is expanded.

- TRBJ2-7 TRBV7-2 - CASSPWSGAYEQYF TGTGCCAGCAGCCCTTGGTCTGGCGCCTACGAGCAGTACTTC
- TRBJ1-2 TRBV2 TRBD1 CASGGYMDRGNYGYTF TGTGCCAGCGGAGGATATATGGACAGGGGGAACTATGGCTACACCTTC
- TRBJ2-3 TRBV2 - CASSFGPSPTDTQYF TGTGCCAGCAGTTTTGGACCGTCCCCTACAGATACGCAGTATTTT
- TRBJ2-2 TRBV6-4 - CASSPVGHGELFF TGTGCCAGCAGCCCCGTGGGCCATGGGGAGCTGTTTTTT
- TRBJ1-6 TRBV4-3 - CASSQELATDPTTYNSPLHF TGCGCCAGCAGCCAAGAGCTGGCGACAGACCCGACCACGTATAATTCACCCCTCCACTTT
- TRBJ2-1 TRBV5-4 - CASSFGGTGNEQFF TGTGCCAGCAGCTTCGGGGGTACGGGCAATGAGCAGTTCTTC
- TRBJ2-3 TRBV5-1 - CASSLETRLDTQYF TGCGCCAGCAGCTTGGAAACCCGACTGGATACGCAGTATTTT
- TRBJ2-7 TRBV20-1 - CSARLGNEQYF TGCAGTGCTAGATTGGGCAACGAGCAGTACTTC
- TRBJ2-1 TRBV21-1 - CASSGEWGHSDEQFF TGTGCCAGCAGCGGGGAGTGGGGTCATTCCGATGAGCAGTTCTTC
- TRBJ2-7 TRBV11-1 - CASSLPSAEQYF TGTGCCAGCAGCTTACCTAGCGCCGAGCAGTACTTC
- TRBJ2-5 TRBV7-8 - CASSLRRHLGETQYF TGTGCCAGCAGCCTAAGGCGGCATTTGGGGGAGACCCAGTACTTC
- TRBJ2-4 TRBV7-2 TRBD2 CASTGGRAEAKNIQYF TGTGCCAGCACCGGAGGGAGGGCCGAGGCCAAAAACATTCAGTACTTC
few TRBJ2-2 TRBV13 TRBD2 CASSLGLAGVSQDTGELFF TGTGCCAGCAGCCTCGGACTAGCGGGAGTGTCGCAGGACACCGGGGAGCTGTTTTTT
- TRBJ1-2 TRBV28 - CASGYSYGYTF TGTGCCAGCGGCTACAGCTATGGCTACACCTTC
once TRBJ2-7 TRBV6-6 - CASKRHQQGSYEQYF TGTGCCAGCAAGAGACACCAACAGGGCTCCTACGAGCAGTACTTC
- TRBJ1-3 TRBV7-9 - CASSLMTGNTIYF TGTGCCAGCAGCTTAATGACTGGAAACACCATATATTTT
once TRBJ1-2 TRBV28 - CASSLGQGHNYGYTF TGTGCCAGCAGTTTGGGGCAGGGGCACAACTATGGCTACACCTTC
once TRBJ2-5 TRBV28 TRBD2 CASSGSRTSGTGETQYF TGTGCCAGCAGTGGATCAAGGACTAGCGGGACAGGGGAGACCCAGTACTTC
once TRBJ1-5 TRBV6-1 TRBD1 CASRRQGAPQHF TGTGCCAGCAGGCGACAGGGAGCGCCCCAGCATTTT
few TRBJ1-2 TRBV6-6 - CASSYRGDGYTF TGTGCCAGCAGTTACAGGGGCGATGGCTACACCTTC
- TRBJ2-7 TRBV5-6 - CASRMGAHHYEQYF TGTGCCAGCAGAATGGGGGCTCACCACTACGAGCAGTACTTC
few TRBJ1-3 TRBV15 - CATSRLIFRSGNTIYF TGTGCCACCAGCAGACTGATTTTCCGCTCTGGAAACACCATATATTTT
- TRBJ2-2 TRBV5-1 - CASSLNSGADTGELFF TGCGCCAGCAGCTTGAACTCAGGGGCGGACACCGGGGAGCTGTTTTTT
- TRBJ2-3 TRBV30 TRBD2 CAWSQGLVGDTQYF TGTGCCTGGAGTCAAGGACTAGTGGGAGATACGCAGTATTTT
- TRBJ2-7 TRBV5-5 TRBD1 CASSLATGGEYEQYF TGTGCCAGCAGCTTGGCGACAGGGGGCGAGTACGAGCAGTACTTC
once TRBJ2-5 TRBV19 - CASSSLVRETQYF TGTGCCAGTAGTAGCCTAGTTCGCGAGACCCAGTACTTC
- TRBJ1-1 TRBV6-1 - CASTQNTEAFF TGTGCCAGCACACAGAACACTGAAGCTTTCTTT
- TRBJ2-7 TRBV7-2 TRBD2 CASSLRTSGSSYEQYF TGTGCCAGCAGCTTGCGGACTAGCGGGAGCTCCTACGAGCAGTACTTC
- TRBJ1-1 TRBV7-3 - CASSSGPNTEAFF TGTGCCAGCAGCTCCGGGCCGAACACTGAAGCTTTCTTT
- TRBJ1-6 TRBV10-3 - CAISGDRNSPLHF TGTGCCATCAGTGGGGACCGTAATTCACCCCTCCACTTT
few TRBJ1-6 TRBV2 - CASRGLAADSPLHF TGTGCCAGCAGAGGGTTAGCGGCCGATTCACCCCTCCACTTT
- TRBJ1-2 TRBV6-1 - CASSKRGGNYGYTF TGTGCCAGCAGTAAACGGGGGGGGAACTATGGCTACACCTTC
- TRBJ2-3 TRBV11-2 - CASSLSWATDTQYF TGTGCCAGCAGCTTGAGCTGGGCCACAGATACGCAGTATTTT
- TRBJ2-3 TRBV11-2 - CASSPRPSTDTQYF TGTGCCAGCAGCCCAAGACCTAGCACAGATACGCAGTATTTT
- TRBJ2-4 TRBV29-1 - CSVGVGKNIQYF TGCAGCGTTGGGGTGGGCAAAAACATTCAGTACTTC
- TRBJ1-2 TRBV6-1 - CASSEGQALRSYTF TGTGCCAGCAGTGAAGGACAGGCCCTACGTAGCTACACCTTC
- TRBJ2-1 TRBV11-2 - CASGQHYEQFF TGTGCCAGCGGACAACATTATGAGCAGTTCTTC
- TRBJ2-1 TRBV6-5 - CASIRPGSYEQFF TGTGCCAGCATCCGGCCTGGGTCCTATGAGCAGTTCTTC
- TRBJ1-1 TRBV30 - CAWSVGGTGEAFF TGTGCCTGGAGTGTAGGGGGTACCGGTGAAGCTTTCTTT
- TRBJ2-2 TRBV18 - CASSPRRGPNTGELFF TGTGCCAGCTCACCACGGAGGGGCCCCAACACCGGGGAGCTGTTTTTT
- TRBJ1-3 TRBV28 - CASSFRGSGNTIYF TGTGCCAGCAGTTTCAGGGGCTCTGGAAACACCATATATTTT
- TRBJ2-3 TRBV4-2 - CASSQEANTDTQYF TGTGCCAGCAGCCAAGAAGCGAACACAGATACGCAGTATTTT
- TRBJ2-5 TRBV5-1 TRBD2 CASRRTGGGETQYF TGCGCCAGCCGCCGGACGGGGGGGGGAGAGACCCAGTACTTC
few TRBJ2-5 TRBV6-1 - CASSGGAPETQYF TGTGCCAGCAGTGGGGGGGCGCCGGAGACCCAGTACTTC
once TRBJ2-3 TRBV28 - CASSFSGVTDTQYF TGTGCCAGCAGTTTTTCGGGAGTCACAGATACGCAGTATTTT
- TRBJ2-5 TRBV7-2 - CASSFRGEETQYF TGTGCCAGCAGCTTCAGGGGGGAAGAGACCCAGTACTTC
- TRBJ1-2 TRBV25-1 TRBD1 CASSGWTGHGYGYTF TGTGCCAGCAGTGGTTGGACAGGGCACGGCTATGGCTACACCTTC
- TRBJ2-5 TRBV11-2 - CASSLAGRQETQYF TGTGCCAGCAGCTTAGCAGGTCGTCAAGAGACCCAGTACTTC
- TRBJ2-7 TRBV6-5 - CASSDLGYEQYF TGTGCCAGCAGTGATCTGGGCTACGAGCAGTACTTC
- TRBJ2-7 TRBV4-2 TRBD2 CASSLGGVLAGGYEQYF TGTGCCAGCAGCTTGGGTGGGGTTCTAGCGGGAGGATACGAGCAGTACTTC
- TRBJ1-4 TRBV19 - CASSAQAGGNEKLFF TGTGCCAGTAGCGCCCAGGCAGGTGGTAATGAAAAACTGTTTTTT
- TRBJ2-1 TRBV5-4 - CASSLGGPAHNEQFF TGTGCCAGCAGCTTGGGGGGGCCCGCCCACAATGAGCAGTTCTTC
few TRBJ1-1 TRBV28 - CATKKGVEAFF TGTGCCACTAAAAAGGGGGTAGAAGCTTTCTTT
- TRBJ2-5 TRBV19 TRBD2 CASRASGAMETQYF TGTGCCAGTAGGGCTAGCGGGGCCATGGAGACCCAGTACTTC
- TRBJ2-6 TRBV5-4 - CASSFPPVSGANVLTF TGTGCCAGCAGCTTCCCCCCGGTCTCTGGGGCCAACGTCCTGACTTTC
- TRBJ2-4 TRBV19 TRBD1 CASKTGGTNIQYF TGTGCCAGTAAGACAGGGGGGACGAACATTCAGTACTTC
- TRBJ1-1 TRBV4-1 TRBD1 CASSHPDRLNTEAFF TGCGCCAGCAGCCACCCGGACAGGTTGAACACTGAAGCTTTCTTT